This T cell receptor (beta chain) came from a study of blood T cell repertoires in COVID-19 (TCRdb year 2020). In the study overall: Collaborator samples came from the United States, Italy and Spain and covered acute and convalescent phases of COVID-19. Deeply sampled blood TCRbeta repertoires from subjects exposed to, actively infected with, or recovered from COVID-19 were included in the dataset. The prospective study material was composed of cDNA or gDNA derived from T cells, B-cell-depleted T cells, or PBMCs. The repertoires were released in a freely available public database meant as a resource for research on the immune response to SARS-CoV-2. Sample metadata almost always included a de-identified subject ID, COVID-19 status, age in years and sex. HLA class I and class II types, where available, came from metadata supplied by the sample provider rather than from assay-based typing. The samples were drawn from two sources: the first 160 participants of the ongoing ImmuneRACE study, and 1,200 or so subjects contributed by 6 global collaborators. The investigation overall reported the following: Clinical and demographic metadata were provided uncurated, with the amount varying by source and participant.

Turning to this clone: Its antigen specificity is not known. No much larger clonotype is one base removed from it; base qualities were not supplied.

Enrolling through a virtual design, the prospective study's participants ranged in age from roughly 18 to 100 years and lived across some 22 United States geographic areas. In the prospective study, participants were assigned to cohorts based on the clinical history participants reported in a screening survey and a study questionnaire. Recovered participants in ImmuneRACE Cohort 3 were defined as having two consecutive negative NP/OP PCR tests, clearance from a healthcare professional, or resolution of symptoms. In the prospective study, whole blood, serum and a nasopharyngeal or oropharyngeal swab were collected from each participant by mobile phlebotomists. Participants in the prospective study had the option to provide additional blood draws and questionnaires over a roughly two-month period. Prospective study blood samples were shipped either frozen or at room temperature before DNA extraction.

In the germline V gene (reference sequence), CDR1 corresponds to SEHNR and CDR2 to FQNEAQ. Spanning cysteine to phenylalanine, the CDR3 consists of 16 amino acids. Just the 48-base CDR3 DNA is kept, in frame starting at base 1. Trimming accounts for 5 bases at V and 0 bases at J, while the number of junction bases matched to no gene is 7. TCRbeta CDR3 regions were amplified from genomic DNA using the immunoSEQ Assay, a bias-controlled multiplex PCR. The authors processed their data as follows. Nucleated cell counts per sample were estimated from amplification of reference gene primers within the assay. To quantify the absolute abundance of each unique TCRbeta CDR3 rearrangement, sequence reads were collapsed and filtered. For each sample, productive Simpson clonality was calculated as the square root of Simpson's diversity index over productive rearrangements. Drawn from immuneACCESS, this table holds only the in-frame rearrangements with V and J called that TCRdb kept. Clones are partly lost; checked studies trace under half to an unresolved V gene and leave the rest unexplained. V, J and clone size derive from that table, while D and trimming were established from the DNA sequence. The sample yields hundreds of thousands of clones; 85% to 90% were counted once. The ten largest make up 1% of the sample.

This clonotype was sampled from a man aged 18 to 30 who had recovered from COVID-19. The sample comprised PBMCs or T cells enriched from blood (not recorded which). The sequence is built from TRBV7-9 and TRBJ2-4, with 7 bases in between that match TRBD2. The CDR3 region has the sequence CASSPAGVIAKNIQYF. The sequenced DNA is TGTGCCAGCAGCCCCGCGGGGGTCATAGCCAAAAACATTCAGTACTTC.